This T cell receptor beta chain stems from a study of T-cell memory formation after mild COVID-19. Study observations and caveats: A balance of CD4 and CD8 characterized clones contracting day 15 to 85, whereas later expanders leaned CD4+. Cross-reactive memory seemingly joined, as some responding clones were found in pre-infection memory.

Using constant-segment primers, 5'RACE produced TCR alpha and TCR beta cDNA libraries carrying sample barcodes and UMIs. One entry per CDR3 protein results from TCRdb running MiXCR on the 5' RACE reads. This sample has hundreds of thousands of distinct CDR3 sequences, with around 30% found just once. Points on this clonotype: Its antigen is not identified.

This CDR3 has 16 amino acids. The V gene end was trimmed by 5 bases and the J gene end by 5 bases; junction bases not matched to a gene: 15. Germline values: CDR1 GTSNPN, CDR2 SVGIG (reference sequence). The clonotype comes from an adult woman who had mild COVID-19 (a few samples of this study predate the infection). Cell type and time point are not known. Input material: PBMCs or a T cell subset sorted from them (not recorded which). V gene TRBV30 combines with J gene TRBJ1-1, with TRBD1 identical over 9 bases. The CDR3 nucleotides are TGTGCCTGGGTCGGGACAGGGACCCCTGTTGGGACTGAAGCTTTCTTT. Its protein is CAWVGTGTPVGTEAFF.